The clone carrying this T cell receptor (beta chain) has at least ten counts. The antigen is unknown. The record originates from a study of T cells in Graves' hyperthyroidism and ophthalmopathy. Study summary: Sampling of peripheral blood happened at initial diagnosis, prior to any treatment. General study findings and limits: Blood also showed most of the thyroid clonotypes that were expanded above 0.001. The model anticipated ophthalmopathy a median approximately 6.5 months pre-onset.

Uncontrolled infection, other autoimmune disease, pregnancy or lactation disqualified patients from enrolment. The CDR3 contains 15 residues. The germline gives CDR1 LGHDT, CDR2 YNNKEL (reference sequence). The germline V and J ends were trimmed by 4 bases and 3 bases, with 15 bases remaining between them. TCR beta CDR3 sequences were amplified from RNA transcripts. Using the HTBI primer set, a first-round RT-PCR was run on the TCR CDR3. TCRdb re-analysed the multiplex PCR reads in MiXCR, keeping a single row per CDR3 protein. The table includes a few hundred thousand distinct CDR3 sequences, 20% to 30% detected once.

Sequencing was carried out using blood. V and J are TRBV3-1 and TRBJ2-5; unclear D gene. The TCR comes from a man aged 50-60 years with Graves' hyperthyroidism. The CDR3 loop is CASSPRGGLEETQYF. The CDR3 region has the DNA TGTGCCAGCAGCCCGCGAGGTGGCTTAGAAGAGACCCAGTACTTC.